This T cell receptor beta chain was observed in a study of T cells in localized non-small cell lung cancer. A remark on this clone: What it recognizes is unknown.

Whole-study results and caveats: The greatest T cell clonality was found in uninvolved adjacent lung (higher than in tumor). Heterogeneity cannot be ruled out, as sequencing used one tumor region only.

Unmatched junction bases numbered 9, after V lost 7 bases and J lost 1 base. CDR3 length equals 15 residues. Per germline, CDR1 MDHEN and CDR2 SYDVKM. Sequencing was performed with immunoSEQ multiplex PCR; in TCRdb, only in-frame clones are kept and a portion is missing. The sample records tens of thousands of clones, roughly 85% being singletons. The TCR originated in a woman between 35 and 75 years old with stage I lung adenocarcinoma. The source material was peripheral blood, sampled before any cancer treatment. The chain employs TRBV28 and TRBJ1-1, with 7 nucleotides matching TRBD1. The CDR3 sequence is CASKTRDRPNTEAFF. CDR3 nucleotides: TGTGCCAGCAAGACCCGGGACAGACCGAACACTGAAGCTTTCTTT.